This TCR beta chain is drawn from a study of shared clonotypes between healthy human individuals. Study overall: With ages of 18 to 49, the donors were a couple of women and a few men.

Several immunoSEQ plates held equal portions of the genomic DNA taken from each subset. Clones were sequenced by immunoSEQ multiplex PCR, and TCRdb holds only the in-frame ones, with some missing. The table has roughly 1.5 million clones, 98% seen once. Regarding this clone: Its antigen is unknown.

V was shortened by 7 bases and J by 4 bases, with 14 bases between the two germline ends. Per germline, CDR1 MNHNY and CDR2 SVGAGI (reference sequence). This CDR3 contains 15 residues. Overall study results and limits: In having few donors, the study represented limited genetic and exposure-history diversity.

The chain has TRBV6-6 and TRBJ2-6; D is possibly TRBD2 (5 bases). The receptor comes from a young man in good health. Sequencing was done on a sample of naive CD4+ T cells sorted from blood. The subset was: CD45RA+ positively selected. The CDR3 sequence: CASNRAPGGANVLTF. CDR3 nucleotide sequence: TGTGCCAGCAACCGGGCCCCGGGAGGGGCCAACGTCCTGACTTTC.